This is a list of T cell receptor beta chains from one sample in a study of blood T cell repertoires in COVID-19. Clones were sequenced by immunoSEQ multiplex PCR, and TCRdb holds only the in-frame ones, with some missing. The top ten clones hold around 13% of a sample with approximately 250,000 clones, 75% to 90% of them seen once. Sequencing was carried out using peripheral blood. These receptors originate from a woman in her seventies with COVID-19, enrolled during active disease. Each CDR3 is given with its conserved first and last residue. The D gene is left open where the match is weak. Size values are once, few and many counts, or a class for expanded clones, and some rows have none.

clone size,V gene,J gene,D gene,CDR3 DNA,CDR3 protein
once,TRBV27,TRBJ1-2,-,TGTGCCAGCAGTTTATCTCCGGGGTCCTATGGCTACACCTTC,CASSLSPGSYGYTF
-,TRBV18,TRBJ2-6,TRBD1,TGTGCCAGCTCACCACATAGCTTACAGGGGGGCAACTCTGGGGCCAACGTCCTGACTTTC,CASSPHSLQGGNSGANVLTF
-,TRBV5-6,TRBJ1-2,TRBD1,TGTGCCAGCAGCTCCCGACAGGGTTTAAACTATGGCTACACCTTC,CASSSRQGLNYGYTF
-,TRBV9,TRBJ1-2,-,TGTGCCAGCAGCGTAGACACAGGGCGCTATGGCTACACCTTC,CASSVDTGRYGYTF
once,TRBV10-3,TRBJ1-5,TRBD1,TGTGCCATCAGTGAATACAGGGGGGGTCAGCCCCAGCATTTT,CAISEYRGGQPQHF
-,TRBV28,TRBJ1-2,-,TGTGCCAGCAGGTCGGGGTTTTATGGCTACACCTTC,CASRSGFYGYTF
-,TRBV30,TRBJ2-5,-,TGTGCCTGGAGTGTACTTTTAAGAGGGGCGGGGGAGACCCAGTACTTC,CAWSVLLRGAGETQYF
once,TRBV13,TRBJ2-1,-,TGTGCCAGCAGCTTACTGATTAGCGAGGTAATGGGTGAGCAGTTCTTC,CASSLLISEVMGEQFF
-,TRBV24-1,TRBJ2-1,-,TGTGCCACCAGTGTAGGGGGTTATGGGAATGAGCAGTTCTTC,CATSVGGYGNEQFF
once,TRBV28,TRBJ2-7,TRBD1,TGTGCCAGCAGTTCATCCGGGACAGGGTTTCACTACGAGCAGTACTTC,CASSSSGTGFHYEQYF
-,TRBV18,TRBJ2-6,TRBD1,TGTGCCAGCTCCTTGGACAGGGACTCTGGGGCCAACGTCCTGACTTTC,CASSLDRDSGANVLTF
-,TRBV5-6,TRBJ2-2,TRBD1,TGTGCCAGCAGCTACAGGACAGGGGTGAACACCGGGGAGCTGTTTTTT,CASSYRTGVNTGELFF
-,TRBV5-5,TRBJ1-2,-,TGTGCCAGCAGCTTGCAGGGGACGAACTATGGCTACACCTTC,CASSLQGTNYGYTF
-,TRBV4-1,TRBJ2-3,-,TGCGCCAGCAGCCGCCGCCCGGGAGCCTCTAGCACAGATACGCAGTATTTT,CASSRRPGASSTDTQYF
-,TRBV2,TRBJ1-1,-,TGTGCCAGCATGCGACAGCCTGGGGACACTGAAGCTTTCTTT,CASMRQPGDTEAFF
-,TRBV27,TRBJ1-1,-,TGTGCCAGCAGTTTTTACGGGAACACTGAAGCTTTCTTT,CASSFYGNTEAFF
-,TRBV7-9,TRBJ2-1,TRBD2,TGTGCCAGCAGCTTTCACATCCTCCAGCGGGGGGGCGTCCATGAGCAGTTCTTC,CASSFHILQRGGVHEQFF
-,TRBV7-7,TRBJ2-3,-,TGTGCCAGCAGCTTAGGAGGGAATAGGTACACAGATACGCAGTATTTT,CASSLGGNRYTDTQYF
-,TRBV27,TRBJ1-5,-,TGTGCCAGCAGCTCCAGGGGATCTAGCAATCAGCCCCAGCATTTT,CASSSRGSSNQPQHF
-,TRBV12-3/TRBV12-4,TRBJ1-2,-,TGTGCCAGCAGTAAACAGGGTTCATCTGGCTACACCTTC,CASSKQGSSGYTF
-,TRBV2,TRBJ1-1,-,TGTGCCAGCAGTGACCGGAACACTGAAGCTTTCTTT,CASSDRNTEAFF
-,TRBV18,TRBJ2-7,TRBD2,TGTGCCAGCTCACCAACCCGGGCCGGGGGGAACGAGCAGTACTTC,CASSPTRAGGNEQYF
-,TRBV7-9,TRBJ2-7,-,TGTGCCAGCAGCCCTACCCCGGGCGAGCAGTACTTC,CASSPTPGEQYF
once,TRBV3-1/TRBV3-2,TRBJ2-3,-,TGTGCCAGCAGCCAAGAGTCACTAGCCGCCGATACGCAGTATTTT,CASSQESLAADTQYF
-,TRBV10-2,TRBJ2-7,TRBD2,TGCGCCAGCGGGCCGGGGGGGGTCTACGAGCAGTACTTC,CASGPGGVYEQYF
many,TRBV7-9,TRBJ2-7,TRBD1,TGTGCCAGCAGCTTACAGTCGGGACAGGGGAGCGAGCAGTACTTC,CASSLQSGQGSEQYF
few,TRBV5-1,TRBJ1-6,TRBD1,TGCGCCAGCGGGACAGGGGGGTTTTCACCCCTCCACTTT,CASGTGGFSPLHF
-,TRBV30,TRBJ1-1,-,TGTGCCTGGAGTGTCCACCAGGGCACTGAAGCTTTCTTT,CAWSVHQGTEAFF
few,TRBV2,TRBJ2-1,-,TGTGCCAGCAGTGATCGGGGGAGCTACAATGAGCAGTTCTTC,CASSDRGSYNEQFF
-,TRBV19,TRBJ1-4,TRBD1,TGTGCCAGTAGTACGCAGGGGGCCGGCGAAAAACTGTTTTTT,CASSTQGAGEKLFF
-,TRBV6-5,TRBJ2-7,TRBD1,TGTGCCAGCAGTTTGGGACAGCCAAATACCTACGAGCAGTACTTC,CASSLGQPNTYEQYF
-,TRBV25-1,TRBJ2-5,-,TGTGCCAGCAGTGAAGGAGACGGGTCAGAAGAGACCCAGTACTTC,CASSEGDGSEETQYF